This is a list of T cell receptor beta chains from one sample in a study of neurological immune-mediated disorders. MiXCR was run by TCRdb on the 5' RACE reads, yielding one entry per CDR3 protein. This sample carries about 78,000 distinct CDR3 sequences, around 4.6% of them seen once, and the ten largest clones take roughly 2.4%. Sequencing was performed on PBMCs. The receptors were sampled from a woman in her twenties or thirties with multiple sclerosis. Both conserved end residues are part of each CDR3. The order of the fields is V gene, J gene, D gene, clone size, CDR3 protein, CDR3 DNA. D genes are given only for firm matches. Expanded clones are given a class, and other clones once, few, many or no size at all.

v_call: TRBV7-2
j_call: TRBJ2-1
d_call: TRBD2
clone_size: NA
cdr3_aa: CASSTSGPPGNEQFF
cdr3_nt: TGTGCCAGCAGCACTAGCGGGCCCCCTGGGAATGAGCAGTTCTTC

v_call: TRBV6-2/TRBV6-3
j_call: TRBJ2-3
d_call: NA
clone_size: NA
cdr3_aa: CSSSYSHRGLRTDTQYF
cdr3_nt: TGTTCCAGCAGTTACTCGCACAGGGGACTGCGCACAGATACGCAGTATTTT

v_call: TRBV20-1
j_call: TRBJ2-1
d_call: TRBD2
clone_size: many
cdr3_aa: CSARAIGRFYNEQFF
cdr3_nt: TGCAGTGCTAGAGCTATCGGGAGGTTCTACAATGAGCAGTTCTTC

v_call: TRBV14
j_call: TRBJ2-5
d_call: NA
clone_size: NA
cdr3_aa: CASSQVGLLQETQYF
cdr3_nt: TGTGCCAGCAGCCAAGTGGGGCTCCTCCAAGAGACCCAGTACTTC

v_call: TRBV5-1
j_call: TRBJ2-7
d_call: TRBD2
clone_size: many
cdr3_aa: CASSWGSGAEQYF
cdr3_nt: TGCGCCAGCAGTTGGGGTAGCGGGGCCGAGCAGTACTTC

v_call: TRBV10-2
j_call: TRBJ1-6
d_call: TRBD1
clone_size: few
cdr3_aa: CASSTGTGISPLNF
cdr3_nt: TGCGCCAGCAGTACCGGGACAGGGATTTCACCCCTCAACTTT

v_call: TRBV20-1
j_call: TRBJ2-7
d_call: NA
clone_size: many
cdr3_aa: CSARDPRSSYEQYF
cdr3_nt: TGCAGTGCTAGAGATCCCAGGAGCTCCTACGAGCAGTACTTC

v_call: TRBV28
j_call: TRBJ2-1
d_call: NA
clone_size: NA
cdr3_aa: CASSLGSPSYNEQFF
cdr3_nt: TGTGCCAGCAGTTTGGGCAGCCCCTCCTACAATGAGCAGTTCTTC

v_call: TRBV7-9
j_call: TRBJ2-6
d_call: TRBD1
clone_size: many
cdr3_aa: CASSTNAGGTGANVLTF
cdr3_nt: TGTGCCAGCAGTACCAATGCAGGGGGCACTGGGGCCAACGTCCTGACTTTC

v_call: TRBV20-1
j_call: TRBJ2-7
d_call: TRBD2
clone_size: many
cdr3_aa: CSAPTASGSSYEQYF
cdr3_nt: TGCAGTGCCCCAACCGCTAGCGGTTCCTCCTACGAGCAGTACTTC

v_call: TRBV28
j_call: TRBJ2-5
d_call: TRBD1
clone_size: many
cdr3_aa: CASSLTGTAEETQYF
cdr3_nt: TGTGCCAGCAGTCTCACTGGGACAGCCGAAGAGACCCAGTACTTC

v_call: TRBV11-2
j_call: TRBJ2-5
d_call: NA
clone_size: many
cdr3_aa: CASSPREAQETQYF
cdr3_nt: TGTGCCAGCAGCCCCCGCGAGGCCCAAGAGACCCAGTACTTC

v_call: TRBV5-1
j_call: TRBJ2-2
d_call: NA
clone_size: many
cdr3_aa: CASSLGVNTGELFF
cdr3_nt: TGCGCCAGCAGCTTGGGGGTTAACACCGGGGAGCTGTTTTTT

v_call: TRBV20-1
j_call: TRBJ2-5
d_call: TRBD2
clone_size: many
cdr3_aa: CSARELAGDQETQYF
cdr3_nt: TGCAGTGCTAGAGAACTAGCGGGGGATCAAGAGACCCAGTACTTC

v_call: TRBV3-1
j_call: TRBJ2-2
d_call: TRBD2
clone_size: many
cdr3_aa: CASRGPSGNTGELFF
cdr3_nt: TGTGCCAGCAGGGGCCCTAGCGGGAACACCGGGGAGCTGTTTTTT

v_call: TRBV5-1
j_call: TRBJ2-5
d_call: TRBD1
clone_size: many
cdr3_aa: CASREGQGRETQYF
cdr3_nt: TGCGCCAGCCGCGAGGGACAGGGCCGAGAGACCCAGTACTTC

v_call: TRBV20-1
j_call: TRBJ2-1
d_call: TRBD1
clone_size: medium-sized
cdr3_aa: CSARATGQGFDEQFF
cdr3_nt: TGCAGTGCTAGAGCCACGGGACAGGGGTTCGATGAGCAGTTCTTC

v_call: TRBV5-1
j_call: TRBJ1-6
d_call: TRBD1
clone_size: many
cdr3_aa: CASSPGTGSGSPLHF
cdr3_nt: TGCGCCAGCAGCCCTGGGACAGGGTCAGGGTCACCCCTCCACTTT

v_call: TRBV3-1
j_call: TRBJ2-7
d_call: TRBD2
clone_size: many
cdr3_aa: CASSQDLSGLALSYEQYF
cdr3_nt: TGTGCCAGCAGCCAAGATCTTTCGGGACTAGCGTTATCCTACGAGCAGTACTTC

v_call: TRBV3-1
j_call: TRBJ2-4
d_call: NA
clone_size: many
cdr3_aa: CASSPLGAPNIQYF
cdr3_nt: TGTGCCAGCAGCCCTCTTGGGGCGCCGAACATTCAGTACTTC

v_call: TRBV7-7
j_call: TRBJ2-2
d_call: TRBD2
clone_size: NA
cdr3_aa: CASSGTSGANPGELFF
cdr3_nt: TGTGCCAGCAGCGGAACTAGCGGGGCTAATCCCGGGGAGCTGTTTTTT

v_call: TRBV15
j_call: TRBJ2-3
d_call: TRBD2
clone_size: many
cdr3_aa: CATSREFPGLAGFTDTQYF
cdr3_nt: TGTGCCACCAGCAGAGAGTTCCCCGGACTAGCGGGGTTCACAGATACGCAGTATTTT

v_call: TRBV5-1
j_call: TRBJ2-7
d_call: NA
clone_size: many
cdr3_aa: CASSLDVTRYEQYF
cdr3_nt: TGCGCCAGCAGCTTGGATGTGACTCGATACGAGCAGTACTTC

v_call: TRBV9
j_call: TRBJ2-2
d_call: NA
clone_size: many
cdr3_aa: CASSVSSGRNTGELFF
cdr3_nt: TGTGCCAGCAGCGTCTCAAGCGGGCGGAACACCGGGGAGCTGTTTTTT

v_call: TRBV20-1
j_call: TRBJ1-2
d_call: NA
clone_size: many
cdr3_aa: CSALISANYGYTF
cdr3_nt: TGCAGTGCCCTGATTTCTGCTAACTATGGCTACACCTTC

v_call: TRBV7-2
j_call: TRBJ2-3
d_call: NA
clone_size: few
cdr3_aa: CASSLEARVIDTQYF
cdr3_nt: TGTGCCAGCAGCTTAGAGGCGCGGGTGATAGATACGCAGTATTTT

v_call: TRBV7-6
j_call: TRBJ2-5
d_call: TRBD1
clone_size: many
cdr3_aa: CASKLRGRDRAEETQYF
cdr3_nt: TGTGCCAGCAAGCTACGGGGTCGGGACAGGGCTGAAGAGACCCAGTACTTC

v_call: TRBV12-3/TRBV12-4
j_call: TRBJ2-3
d_call: NA
clone_size: many
cdr3_aa: CASSSRGTDTQYF
cdr3_nt: TGTGCCAGCAGTTCACGAGGCACAGATACGCAGTATTTT

v_call: TRBV5-1
j_call: TRBJ2-4
d_call: TRBD1
clone_size: many
cdr3_aa: CASSSGTGGSGLHF
cdr3_nt: TGCGCCAGCAGCTCCGGGACAGGGGGCTCGGGGCTCCACTTC

v_call: TRBV20-1
j_call: TRBJ1-1
d_call: TRBD1
clone_size: few
cdr3_aa: CSARPRQGAGLAFF
cdr3_nt: TGCAGTGCTAGACCTAGACAGGGGGCGGGTTTAGCTTTCTTT

v_call: TRBV7-9
j_call: TRBJ2-1
d_call: TRBD1
clone_size: many
cdr3_aa: CASSPAGTGGNEQFF
cdr3_nt: TGTGCCAGCAGTCCAGCCGGGACAGGGGGGAATGAGCAGTTCTTC

v_call: TRBV12-3/TRBV12-4
j_call: TRBJ1-4
d_call: NA
clone_size: many
cdr3_aa: CASSPNVRELFF
cdr3_nt: TGTGCCAGCAGCCCTAACGTCCGGGAACTGTTTTTT

v_call: TRBV20-1
j_call: TRBJ1-2
d_call: TRBD1
clone_size: many
cdr3_aa: CSARGTGRSKNYGYTF
cdr3_nt: TGCAGTGCTAGAGGGACAGGGAGATCAAAAAACTATGGCTACACCTTC

v_call: TRBV3-1
j_call: TRBJ2-1
d_call: TRBD1
clone_size: many
cdr3_aa: CASSQGRDAGTGKVDEQFF
cdr3_nt: TGTGCCAGCAGCCAAGGGAGGGATGCCGGGACAGGTAAGGTGGATGAGCAGTTCTTC

v_call: TRBV6-2/TRBV6-3
j_call: TRBJ2-1
d_call: TRBD2
clone_size: NA
cdr3_aa: CASHWGGSYNEQFF
cdr3_nt: TGTGCCAGTCACTGGGGGGGTTCCTACAATGAGCAGTTCTTC

v_call: TRBV30
j_call: TRBJ1-1
d_call: NA
clone_size: few
cdr3_aa: CAWSADGVRTPRTF
cdr3_nt: TGTGCCTGGAGTGCGGACGGAGTTAGGACCCCTCGCACCTTT

v_call: TRBV20-1
j_call: TRBJ2-1
d_call: NA
clone_size: few
cdr3_aa: CSAKVRDTHEQFF
cdr3_nt: TGCAGTGCTAAGGTCCGGGACACACATGAGCAGTTCTTC

v_call: TRBV5-1
j_call: TRBJ2-1
d_call: TRBD1
clone_size: many
cdr3_aa: CASSLGPGQGNYNEQFF
cdr3_nt: TGCGCCAGCAGCTTGGGTCCGGGACAGGGTAACTACAATGAGCAGTTCTTC

v_call: TRBV5-1
j_call: TRBJ1-1
d_call: NA
clone_size: NA
cdr3_aa: CASSPTEDATEAFF
cdr3_nt: TGCGCCAGCAGCCCGACAGAGGACGCCACTGAAGCTTTCTTT

v_call: TRBV24-1
j_call: TRBJ2-5
d_call: NA
clone_size: many
cdr3_aa: CATSDSRGETQYF
cdr3_nt: TGTGCCACCAGTGATTCGAGGGGGGAGACCCAGTACTTC

v_call: TRBV11-2
j_call: TRBJ1-3
d_call: NA
clone_size: NA
cdr3_aa: CVSSLEGVTGNTIYF
cdr3_nt: TGTGTCAGCAGCTTAGAAGGGGTTACTGGAAACACCATATATTTT